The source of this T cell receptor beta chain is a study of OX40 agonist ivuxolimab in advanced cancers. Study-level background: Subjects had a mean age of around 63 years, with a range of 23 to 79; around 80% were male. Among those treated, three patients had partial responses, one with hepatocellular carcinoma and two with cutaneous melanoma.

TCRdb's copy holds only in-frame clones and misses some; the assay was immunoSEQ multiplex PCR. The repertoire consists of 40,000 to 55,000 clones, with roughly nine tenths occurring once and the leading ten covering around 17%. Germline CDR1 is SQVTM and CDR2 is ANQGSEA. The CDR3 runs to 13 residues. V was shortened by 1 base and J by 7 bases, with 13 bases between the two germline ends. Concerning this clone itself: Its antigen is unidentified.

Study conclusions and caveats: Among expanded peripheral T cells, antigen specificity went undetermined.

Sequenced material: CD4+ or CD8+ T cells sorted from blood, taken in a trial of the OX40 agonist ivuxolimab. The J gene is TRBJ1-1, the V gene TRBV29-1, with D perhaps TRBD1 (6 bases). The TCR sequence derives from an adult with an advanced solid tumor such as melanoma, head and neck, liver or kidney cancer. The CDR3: CSVEVRGESEAFF. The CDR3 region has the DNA TGCAGCGTTGAAGTCAGGGGCGAGAGTGAAGCTTTCTTT.